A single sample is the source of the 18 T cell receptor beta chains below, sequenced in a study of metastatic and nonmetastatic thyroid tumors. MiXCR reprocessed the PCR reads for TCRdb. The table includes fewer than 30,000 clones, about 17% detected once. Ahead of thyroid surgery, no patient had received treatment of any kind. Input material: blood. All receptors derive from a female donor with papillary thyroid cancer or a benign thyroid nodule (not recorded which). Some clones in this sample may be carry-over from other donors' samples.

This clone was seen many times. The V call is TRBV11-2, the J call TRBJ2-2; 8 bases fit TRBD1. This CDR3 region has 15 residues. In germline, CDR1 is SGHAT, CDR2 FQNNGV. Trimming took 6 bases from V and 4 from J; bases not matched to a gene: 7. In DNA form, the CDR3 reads TGTGCCAGCAGTACTCAGGGGGCAGGCACCGGGGAGCTGTTTTTT. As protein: CASSTQGAGTGELFF.

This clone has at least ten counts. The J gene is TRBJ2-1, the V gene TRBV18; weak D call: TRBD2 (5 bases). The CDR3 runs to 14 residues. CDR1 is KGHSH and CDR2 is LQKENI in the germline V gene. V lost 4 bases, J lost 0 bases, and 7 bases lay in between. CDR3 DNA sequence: TGTGCCAGCTCACAAGCGGACTCCTACAATGAGCAGTTCTTC. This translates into CASSQADSYNEQFF.

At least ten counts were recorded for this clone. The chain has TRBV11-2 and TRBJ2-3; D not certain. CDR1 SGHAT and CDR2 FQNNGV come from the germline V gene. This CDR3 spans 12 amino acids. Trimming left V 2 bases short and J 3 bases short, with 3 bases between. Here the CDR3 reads CASSLWTDTQYF. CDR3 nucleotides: TGTGCCAGCAGCTTATGGACAGATACGCAGTATTTT.

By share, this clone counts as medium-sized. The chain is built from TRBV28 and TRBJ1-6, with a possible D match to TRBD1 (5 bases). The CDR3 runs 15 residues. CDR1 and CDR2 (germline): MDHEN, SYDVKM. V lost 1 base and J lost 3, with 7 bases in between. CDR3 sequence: CASSLSGYYNSPLHF. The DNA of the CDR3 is TGTGCCAGCAGTTTATCAGGGTACTATAATTCACCCCTCCACTTT.

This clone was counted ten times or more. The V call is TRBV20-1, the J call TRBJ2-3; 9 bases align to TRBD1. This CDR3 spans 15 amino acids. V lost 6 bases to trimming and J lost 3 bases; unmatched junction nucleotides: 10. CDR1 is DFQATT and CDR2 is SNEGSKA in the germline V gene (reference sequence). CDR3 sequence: CSASDPGQGTDTQYF. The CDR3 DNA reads TGCAGTGCCAGCGACCCGGGACAGGGAACAGATACGCAGTATTTT.

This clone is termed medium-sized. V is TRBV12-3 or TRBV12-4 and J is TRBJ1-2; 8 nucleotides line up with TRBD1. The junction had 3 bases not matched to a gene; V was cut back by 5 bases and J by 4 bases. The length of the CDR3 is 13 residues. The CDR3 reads CASSRQGTYGYTF. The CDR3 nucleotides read TGTGCCAGCAGTCGACAGGGGACCTATGGCTACACCTTC.

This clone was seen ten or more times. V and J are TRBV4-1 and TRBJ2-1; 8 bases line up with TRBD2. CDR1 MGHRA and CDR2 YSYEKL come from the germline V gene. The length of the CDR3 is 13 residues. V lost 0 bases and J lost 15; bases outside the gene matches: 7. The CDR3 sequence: CASSQERGLGLFF. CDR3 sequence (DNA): TGCGCCAGCAGCCAAGAACGGGGACTAGGCTTGTTCTTC.

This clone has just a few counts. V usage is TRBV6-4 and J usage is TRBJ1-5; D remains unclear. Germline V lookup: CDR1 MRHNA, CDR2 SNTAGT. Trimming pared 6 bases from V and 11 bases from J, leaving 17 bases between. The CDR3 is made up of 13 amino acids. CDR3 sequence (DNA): TGTGCCAGCAGCCGGGAACGCGATAAGACCCAGCATTTT. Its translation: CASSRERDKTQHF.

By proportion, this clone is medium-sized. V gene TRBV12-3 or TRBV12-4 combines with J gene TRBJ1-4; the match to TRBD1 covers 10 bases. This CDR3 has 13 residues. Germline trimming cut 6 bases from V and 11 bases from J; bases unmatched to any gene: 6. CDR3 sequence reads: CASSRQGAQKLFF. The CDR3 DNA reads TGTGCCAGCAGCAGACAGGGGGCGCAGAAACTGTTTTTT.

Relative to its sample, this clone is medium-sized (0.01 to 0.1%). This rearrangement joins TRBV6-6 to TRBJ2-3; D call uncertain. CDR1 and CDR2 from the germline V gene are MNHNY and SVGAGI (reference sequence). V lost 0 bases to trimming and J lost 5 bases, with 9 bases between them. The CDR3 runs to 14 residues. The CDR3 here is CASSYSKPQDTQYF. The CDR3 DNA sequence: TGTGCCAGCAGTTACTCGAAGCCACAAGATACGCAGTATTTT.

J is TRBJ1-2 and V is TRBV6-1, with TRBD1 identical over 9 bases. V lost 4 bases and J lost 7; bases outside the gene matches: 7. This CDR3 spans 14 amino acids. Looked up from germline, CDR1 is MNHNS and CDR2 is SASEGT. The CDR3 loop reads CASSVGQGLSGYTF. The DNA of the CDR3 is TGTGCCAGCAGTGTGGGACAGGGATTGAGTGGCTACACCTTC.

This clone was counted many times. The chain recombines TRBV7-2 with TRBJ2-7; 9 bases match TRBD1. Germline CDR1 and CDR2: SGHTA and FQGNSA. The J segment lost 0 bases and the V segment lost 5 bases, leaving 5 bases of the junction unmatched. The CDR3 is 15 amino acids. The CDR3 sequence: CASSPDRGSSYEQYF. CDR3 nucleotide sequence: TGTGCCAGCAGCCCAGACAGGGGGAGCTCCTACGAGCAGTACTTC.

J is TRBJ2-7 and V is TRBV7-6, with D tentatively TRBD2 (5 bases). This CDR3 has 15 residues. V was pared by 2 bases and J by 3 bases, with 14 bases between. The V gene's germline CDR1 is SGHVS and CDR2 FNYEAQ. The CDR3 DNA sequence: TGTGCCAGCAGCTTAAGGGCGGGTTCGAACTACGAGCAGTACTTC. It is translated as CASSLRAGSNYEQYF.

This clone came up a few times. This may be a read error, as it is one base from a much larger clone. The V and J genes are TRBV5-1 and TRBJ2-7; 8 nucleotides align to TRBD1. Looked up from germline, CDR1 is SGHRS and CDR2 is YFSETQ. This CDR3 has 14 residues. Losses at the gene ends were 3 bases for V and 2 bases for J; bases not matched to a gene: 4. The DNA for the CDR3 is TGCGCCAGCAGCTGGAGCAGGGGGCCCTACGAGCAGTACTTC. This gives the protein CASSWSRGPYEQYF.

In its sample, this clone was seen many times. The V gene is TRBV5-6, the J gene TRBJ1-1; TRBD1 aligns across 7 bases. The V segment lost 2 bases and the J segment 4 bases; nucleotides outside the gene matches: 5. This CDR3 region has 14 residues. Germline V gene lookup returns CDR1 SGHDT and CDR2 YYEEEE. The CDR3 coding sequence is TGTGCCAGCAGCTTTCTAGACAGGGCCACTGAAGCTTTCTTT. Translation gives CASSFLDRATEAFF.

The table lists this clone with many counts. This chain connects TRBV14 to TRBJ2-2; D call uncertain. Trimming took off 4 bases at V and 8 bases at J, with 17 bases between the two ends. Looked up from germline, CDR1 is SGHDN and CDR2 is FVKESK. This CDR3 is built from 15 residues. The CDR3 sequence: CASSLHGPRMGELFF. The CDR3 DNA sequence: TGTGCCAGCAGCCTCCACGGACCCCGTATGGGGGAGCTGTTTTTT.

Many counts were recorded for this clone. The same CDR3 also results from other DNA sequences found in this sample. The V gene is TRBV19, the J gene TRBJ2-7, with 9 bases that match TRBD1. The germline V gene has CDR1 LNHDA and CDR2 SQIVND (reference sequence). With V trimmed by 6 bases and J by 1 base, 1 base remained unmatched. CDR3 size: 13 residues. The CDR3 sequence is CASRGQGSYEQYF. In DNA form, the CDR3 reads TGTGCCAGTAGGGGACAGGGATCCTACGAGCAGTACTTC.

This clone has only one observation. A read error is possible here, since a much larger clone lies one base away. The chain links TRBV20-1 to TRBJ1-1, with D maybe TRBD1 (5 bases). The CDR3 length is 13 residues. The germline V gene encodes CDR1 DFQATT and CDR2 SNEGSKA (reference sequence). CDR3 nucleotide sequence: TGCAGTGCTGCCCCGTGGGGCAACACTGTAGCTTTTTTT. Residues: CSAAPWGNTVAFF.